This TCR beta chain was recorded in a study of blood T cell repertoires in COVID-19. Overall study context: Nucleic acid was either cDNA or gDNA, and it came from T cells, B-cell-depleted T cells, or PBMCs.

This table comes from immunoSEQ multiplex PCR, and its TCRdb copy is limited to in-frame clones, with some not included. This sample yields roughly 250,000 clones, of which 65% to 85% are seen a single time; roughly 5.5% belongs to the top ten. Per germline, CDR1 SGDLS and CDR2 YYNGEE. V shed 4 bases and J shed 0 bases, with 11 bases lying between them. This CDR3 is 15 amino acids long. Sequenced input: peripheral blood. The source of this sequence is a human donor in a cohort sampled during active COVID-19. J is TRBJ2-1 and V is TRBV9; D may be TRBD1 (5 bases). Here the CDR3 DNA reads TGTGCCAGCAGCTGGGGCCAGACCTCCTACAATGAGCAGTTCTTC. As protein: CASSWGQTSYNEQFF.